One sample yielded the 3 T cell receptor beta chains listed below, sequenced in a study of brain T cells in children with intractable seizures. Here immunoSEQ multiplex PCR was the method, and the copy in TCRdb shows in-frame clones only, minus some. Of 300,000 to 400,000 clones in the sample, 85% to 95% were seen once. This sample's time point: blood from clinic visit 5 months post-surgery; TSC patient then seizure free. Sequenced here: peripheral blood, sampled about 5 months after surgery. The receptors here all came from a boy younger than two with tuberous sclerosis and intractable seizures.

This chain uses TRBV30 with TRBJ2-1; 8 bases fit TRBD2. Trimming removed 5 bases from V and 6 bases from J; junction bases left unmatched: 12. There are 15 residues in the CDR3. In germline, CDR1 is GTSNPN, CDR2 SVGIG (reference sequence). CDR3 nucleotide sequence: TGTGCCTGGGAACCGGGACTAGGGAGGGTCAATGAGCAGTTCTTC. It is translated as CAWEPGLGRVNEQFF. Supplemented by reference TRBV30 and TRBJ2-1, the full variable domain reads SQTIHQWPATLVQPVGSPLSLECTVEGTSNPNLYWYRQAAGRGLQLLFYSVGIGQISSEVPQNLSASRPQDRQFILSSKKLLLSDSGFYLCAWEPGLGRVNEQFFGPGTRLTVL.

V is TRBV5-5 and J is TRBJ2-7; D possibly corresponds to TRBD1 (5 bases). Germline CDR1 is SGHKS and CDR2 is YYEKEE (reference sequence). Trimming removed 6 bases from V and 2 bases from J, with 18 bases in between. The CDR3 is 15 amino acids. This CDR3 reads CASTTPQGATYEQYF. CDR3 nucleotide sequence: TGTGCCAGCACCACCCCCCAGGGCGCTACCTACGAGCAGTACTTC.

V and J are TRBV2 and TRBJ2-1, with D possibly being TRBD1 or TRBD2 (6 bases each). The length of the CDR3 is 15 residues. Germline values: CDR1 SNHLY, CDR2 FYNNEI. V was trimmed by 10 bases and J by 0 bases, leaving 16 bases between them. For the CDR3, the DNA is TGTGCCACGGAGGCGGGGACATTCTCCTACAATGAGCAGTTCTTC. Protein sequence: CATEAGTFSYNEQFF.